This TCR beta chain was found in a study of T cell responses to AZD1222 COVID-19 vaccine (dated by TCRdb to the early 2020s). For context, the study as a whole: Because spike-specific TCR depth and breadth did not differ between the two schedules, AZD1222 recipients who got a second dose at roughly 4 weeks were pooled with those who got a second dose at roughly 12 weeks. TCR sequencing covered some 240 trial participants: nearly 210 given two doses of AZD1222 and 26 given two doses of MenACWY control vaccine. Trial participants were enrolled by age into subgroups of 18-55, 56-69 and 70-plus years, and around 150, 29 and 61 TCR-sequenced participants, respectively, were included in these subgroups.

What the study reported, not specific to this receptor: In the small 56-69-year group, the increase in depth fell short of significance, most likely because of low power. No day 14 peak-response samples were available, so repertoires were characterized only after the peak T cell response. The whole spike protein was spanned by vaccine-associated CD4 TCRs, and dominant responses were seen in regions 160-218 and 743-854. Participants were mostly white British, with more females than males. The authors suggested clonal diversity may have been underestimated. Epitopes outside the regions mutated in the B.1.351 and B.1.1.7 variants were reportedly recognized by nearly half of the unique spike-specific TCRs. Only a handful of AZD1222 recipients were SARS-CoV-2 seropositive at baseline, limiting conclusions about previously exposed vaccinees. After two AZD1222 doses, spike-specific TCR breadth and depth were significantly higher than at day 0 and than in MenACWY recipients.

The CDR3 regions of human TCRbeta chains were analyzed by immunosequencing. Per the source publication's procedure: Repertoire TCRs were checked for matches against a reference library of SARS-CoV-2-specific TCRs that had been generated using the MIRA antigen-specificity platform. Breadth was defined as the fraction of unique TCRs that were SARS-CoV-2-associated, and depth was defined as the fraction of total T cells that were SARS-CoV-2-associated. Using the MIRA data, each spike-specific TCR was mapped to the spike region that the TCR reacts to and placed in a CD4 or CD8 class. Log10-transformed breadth and depth values were compared by one-way ANOVA with Sidak's multiple comparisons tests. The table comes from immuneACCESS by way of TCRdb, which keeps in-frame sequences with V and J called. Part of the clones is missing from these tables; in studies checked, under half for an unresolved V gene and the rest for unknown reasons. V and J calls and clone size follow that table, whereas D and trimming were derived from the DNA. Recorded for this sample are around 200,000 clones; 85% to 90% of them occurred a single time. Of the sample, approximately 0.49% falls within the top ten clones.

Regarding this clone: Its antigen is unknown. There are no base qualities to consult, and no much larger clone falls within one base.

Per the publication, the time point label means: baseline before first vaccination. Vaccinee samples came from UK trials COV001 and COV002, including a single-blind randomized controlled phase 2/3 trial of AZD1222 (ChAdOx1 nCoV-19) in healthy adults. For TCRbeta chain sequencing, PBMC samples from trial participants were taken at day 0 and at day 28 after the second dose. The CDR3, cysteine through phenylalanine, is 15 amino acids long. The DNA shown is the 45-base CDR3, in frame from base 1. Trimming takes 0 bases off V and 1 base off J; junction bases not matched to a gene: 2. CDR1 and CDR2, looked up from the germline V gene, are SGHRS and YFSETQ.

The material sequenced was peripheral blood, taken on day 0 of AZD1222 vaccination. This receptor was obtained from an adult in good health. Rearrangement joined TRBV5-1 to TRBJ1-1; TRBD1 fits 8 bases in the junction. The CDR3 in this case is CASSLVQGANTEAFF. The sequenced DNA: TGCGCCAGCAGCTTGGTGCAGGGGGCGAACACTGAAGCTTTCTTT.